These 23 T cell receptor beta chains came from one sample sequenced in a study of T-cell reconstitution after alpha-beta-depleted transplantation in children. It was with unique molecular identifiers that the TCRbeta library was prepared. From the PCR reads, TCRdb called clonotypes with MiXCR, one entry per CDR3 protein. This table has approximately 190,000 distinct CDR3 sequences, around 7.7% appearing once. Material: PBMCs, mostly from graft donor cells, obtained 360 days after TCRalphabeta/CD19-depleted stem cell transplant. The source is a male patient aged 2 to 10 who had a stem cell transplant for acute myeloid leukemia, so the T cells may come from the graft donor.

This clonotype was counted a few times. The chain joins TRBV20-1 to TRBJ2-5; TRBD2 might be the D (6 bases). The CDR3 is made up of 13 amino acids. Germline CDR1 is DFQATT and CDR2 is SNEGSKA (reference sequence). V lost 3 bases, J lost 9 bases, and 17 bases lay in between. CDR3: CSARRGVGMAQYF. CDR3 in DNA: TGCAGTGCTAGGCGGGGAGTAGGGATGGCCCAGTACTTC.

This clonotype was seen ten or more times. The chain joins TRBV5-5 to TRBJ2-1, with 13 bases lining up with TRBD2. Germline values: CDR1 SGHKS, CDR2 YYEKEE (reference sequence). CDR3 length equals 16 residues. Unmatched junction bases numbered 3, after V lost 3 bases and J lost 3 bases. CDR3 DNA: TGTGCCAGCAGCTCCGGACTAGCGGGAGACTACAATGAGCAGTTCTTC. It specifies CASSSGLAGDYNEQFF.

This clonotype showed up many times. V is TRBV28 and J is TRBJ2-1; D remains ambiguous. Per germline, CDR1 MDHEN and CDR2 SYDVKM. The CDR3 spans 14 residues. V dropped 5 bases and J dropped 2 bases, with 10 bases sitting between them. In DNA, the CDR3 is TGTGCCAGCAGTGCGGACGGTACCTACAATGAGCAGTTCTTC. Its translation is CASSADGTYNEQFF.

The chain combines TRBV6-5 with TRBJ1-3; D uncertain. CDR1 MNHEY and CDR2 SVGAGI come from the germline V gene. Trimming took 2 bases from V and 2 from J, leaving 4 bases between them. CDR3 size: 13 residues. The CDR3 coding sequence is TGTGCCAGCAGTTACGGGCCTGGAAACACCATATATTTT. It specifies CASSYGPGNTIYF.

In its sample, this clonotype was seen many times. V usage is TRBV4-1 and J usage is TRBJ2-2; no definite D call. V was pared by 0 bases and J by 7 bases, with 15 bases between. Germline-derived CDR1 and CDR2 are MGHRA and YSYEKL. This CDR3 is 16 amino acids long. The CDR3 spells CASSQEIMSGDGELFF. Written as DNA, the CDR3 is TGCGCCAGCAGCCAAGAAATAATGAGTGGGGACGGGGAGCTGTTTTTT.

This clonotype was seen only a few times. The rearrangement joins TRBV3-1 to TRBJ1-5, with a weak D call TRBD1 (5 bases). This CDR3 spans 15 amino acids. Germline assignment: CDR1 LGHDT and CDR2 YNNKEL (reference sequence). Deletions cut 1 base from V and 5 bases from J, with 12 bases between. CDR3 nucleotide sequence: TGTGCCAGCAGCCAAGTGTCAGGAGGGGATCAGCCCCAGCATTTT. This sequence encodes CASSQVSGGDQPQHF.

This clonotype was observed a few times. The chain couples TRBV20-1 to TRBJ2-3; the D is unclear. V dropped 1 base and J dropped 4 bases, with 9 bases sitting between them. Germline V CDR1 and CDR2: DFQATT, SNEGSKA (reference sequence). The CDR3 consists of 13 residues. The CDR3 loop is CSARAHIPDTQYF. DNA of the CDR3: TGCAGTGCTAGAGCTCATATACCAGATACGCAGTATTTT.

V gene TRBV10-3 combines with J gene TRBJ2-6; D ambiguous. CDR3 length equals 10 residues. Trimming took 8 bases from V and 4 from J, leaving 0 bases between them. Germline lookup yields CDR1 ENHRY and CDR2 SYGVKD. The CDR3 DNA sequence: TGTGCCATCGGGGCCAACGTCCTGACTTTC. The encoded protein is CAIGANVLTF.

This clonotype was recorded many times. The rearrangement links TRBV5-1 to TRBJ2-3; 13 nucleotides match TRBD2. Germline trimming cut 4 bases from V and 5 bases from J; bases unmatched to any gene: 7. CDR1 is SGHRS and CDR2 is YFSETQ in the germline V gene. This CDR3 has 16 amino acids. The CDR3 region is CASSTGLAGAGDTQYF. In nucleotides, the CDR3 is TGCGCCAGCAGCACCGGACTAGCGGGAGCAGGAGATACGCAGTATTTT. The complete variable domain, with remaining parts taken from reference TRBV5-1 and TRBJ2-3, reads KAGVTQTPRYLIKTRGQQVTLSCSPISGHRSVSWYQQTPGQGLQFLFEYFSETQRNKGNFPGRFSGRQFSNSRSEMNVSTLELGDSALYLCASSTGLAGAGDTQYFGPGTRLTVL.

J is TRBJ2-5 and V is TRBV5-1; TRBD2 matches at 8 bases. CDR1 SGHRS and CDR2 YFSETQ come from the germline V gene. CDR3 length equals 15 residues. V was pared by 5 bases and J by 3 bases, with 9 bases of the junction left unmatched. CDR3 in amino acids: CASRNPGLEKETQYF. DNA of the CDR3: TGCGCCAGCAGAAATCCGGGACTAGAGAAAGAGACCCAGTACTTC.

This clonotype was recorded a few times. The chain couples TRBV24-1 to TRBJ2-2; TRBD2 agrees at 10 bases. CDR1 is KGHDR, CDR2 SFDVKD, per germline. V lost 3 bases and J lost 1; bases outside the gene matches: 7. The CDR3 contains 18 residues. The CDR3 bases are TGTGCCACCAGTGATGGAGCGGGAGGGCCGTGGAACACCGGGGAGCTGTTTTTT. It translates to CATSDGAGGPWNTGELFF.

The sample holds a few counts of this clonotype. This chain connects TRBV5-1 to TRBJ2-1, with 8 bases aligning to TRBD2. V lost 1 base and J lost 4; bases outside the gene matches: 10. The germline V gene encodes CDR1 SGHRS and CDR2 YFSETQ. There are 17 residues in the CDR3. The CDR3 nucleotides read TGCGCCAGCAGCTTGCCCTTATCGGGACTAGAATACAATGAGCAGTTCTTC. Protein product: CASSLPLSGLEYNEQFF. The full variable domain, rest sourced from reference TRBV5-1 and TRBJ2-1, is KAGVTQTPRYLIKTRGQQVTLSCSPISGHRSVSWYQQTPGQGLQFLFEYFSETQRNKGNFPGRFSGRQFSNSRSEMNVSTLELGDSALYLCASSLPLSGLEYNEQFFGPGTRLTVL.

This clonotype was observed many times. The V call is TRBV12-3 or TRBV12-4, the J call TRBJ2-3, with TRBD2 matching over 9 bases. This CDR3 spans 16 amino acids. After removal of 9 bases from V and 3 bases from J, the junction contained 13 bases not matched to a gene. The CDR3 bases are TGTGCCAGTTCCCCGAGGTGGCTAGCGGGGACAGATACGCAGTATTTT. Amino acids: CASSPRWLAGTDTQYF.

This clonotype was seen only once. CDR3 loop: CASSFRTSGRWQETQYF. For the CDR3, the DNA is TGTGCCAGCAGCTTCCGGACTAGCGGGAGGTGGCAAGAGACCCAGTACTTC. This chain joins TRBV5-5 and TRBJ2-5, with 14 nucleotides matching TRBD2. Germline V lookup: CDR1 SGHKS, CDR2 YYEKEE (reference sequence). The CDR3 contains 17 residues. V shed 2 bases and J 2 bases; nucleotides not matched to a gene: 5.

There are a few counts of this clonotype. The rearrangement links TRBV15 to TRBJ2-1; D is unresolved. The CDR3 sequence is 13 residues long. The V and J ends lost 0 bases and 10 bases respectively, with 10 bases between them. Germline V gives CDR1 LNHNV, CDR2 YYDKDF (reference sequence). CDR3 residues: CATSREERDEQFF. Here the CDR3 DNA reads TGTGCCACCAGCAGAGAGGAGAGAGACGAGCAGTTCTTC. Based on the CDR3 plus reference TRBV15 and TRBJ2-1, the full variable domain is DAMVIQNPRYQVTQFGKPVTLSCSQTLNHNVMYWYQQKSSQAPKLLFHYYDKDFNNEADTPDNFQSRRPNTSFCFLDIRSPGLGDTAMYLCATSREERDEQFFGPGTRLTVL.

This chain connects TRBV10-3 to TRBJ1-1, with TRBD1 matching 8 bases. Trimming at V came to 1 base and at J to 4 bases, leaving 8 bases not matched to a gene. Germline-derived CDR1 and CDR2 are ENHRY and SYGVKD. The CDR3 has 16 residues. The CDR3 region has the DNA TGTGCCATCAGTGAGTTTCAACAGGGGGGAGGCACTGAAGCTTTCTTT. This gives the protein CAISEFQQGGGTEAFF.

This clonotype turned up a few times. This rearrangement joins TRBV4-3 to TRBJ2-2; D is unresolved. Germline lookup yields CDR1 LGHNA and CDR2 YSLEER. This CDR3 has 14 residues. Trimming shortened V by 2 bases and J by 5 bases, and 9 bases separated the two germline ends. CDR3 sequence reads: CASSQTVKTGELFF. The CDR3 region has the DNA TGCGCCAGCAGCCAAACCGTTAAAACCGGGGAGCTGTTTTTT.

Only a few counts were recorded for this clonotype. The chain employs TRBV4-2 and TRBJ1-5; D possibly corresponds to TRBD1 (5 bases). V shed 4 bases and J shed 9 bases, with 22 bases lying between them. Germline CDR1 and CDR2: LGHNA and YNFKEQ. The CDR3 runs 16 residues. This CDR3 is CASSPSAGLPRRPQHF. The CDR3 DNA is TGTGCCAGCAGCCCTAGTGCAGGGCTTCCCCGAAGGCCCCAGCATTTT.

There are a few counts of this clonotype. The chain uses TRBV21-1 and TRBJ2-4; the listed D gene, TRBD2, was not tested against the DNA. TRBV21-1 is a pseudogene. The length of the CDR3 is 16 residues. The CDR3 loop reads CASSKEGSWGKNIQYF. CDR3 sequence (DNA): TGTGCCAGCAGCAAAGAGGGCAGTTGGGGCAAAAACATTCAGTACTTC.

Many counts were recorded for this clonotype. The rearrangement joins TRBV20-1 to TRBJ2-3; D is unresolved. CDR1 and CDR2 from the germline V gene are DFQATT and SNEGSKA (reference sequence). The length of the CDR3 is 11 residues. The germline V and J ends were trimmed by 3 bases and 5 bases, with 6 bases remaining between them. The CDR3 spells CSARGGDTQYF. Here the CDR3 DNA reads TGCAGTGCTAGGGGTGGAGATACGCAGTATTTT.

This clonotype was recorded a few times. The V call is TRBV12-3 or TRBV12-4, the J call TRBJ1-6; D ambiguous. Trimming took off 6 bases at V and 9 bases at J, with 18 bases between the two ends. The CDR3 has 15 amino acids. The CDR3 DNA follows: TGTGCCAGCAGACACCAAGACGGGTCAGGTTCACCCCTCCACTTT. Protein sequence: CASRHQDGSGSPLHF.

The CDR3 DNA follows: TGCGCCAGCAGCGGGGGCAGATCCACCGGGGAGCTGTTTTTT. Its protein is CASSGGRSTGELFF. The chain joins TRBV5-1 to TRBJ2-2; maybe TRBD1 (6 bases). Deletions cut 4 bases from V and 4 bases from J, with 11 bases between. CDR1 and CDR2 (germline): SGHRS, YFSETQ. The CDR3 totals 14 residues.

The sample holds a few counts of this clonotype. The V gene is TRBV6-5, the J gene TRBJ1-3; TRBD1 agrees at 12 bases. This CDR3 is 16 amino acids long. V lost 4 bases to trimming and J lost 4 bases; unmatched junction nucleotides: 5. CDR1 and CDR2 from the germline V gene are MNHEY and SVGAGI. Here the CDR3 reads CASSSQGTGGGNTIYF. CDR3 bases: TGTGCCAGCAGTTCTCAAGGGACAGGGGGCGGAAACACCATATATTTT.